These 10 T cell receptor beta chains share one sample of origin, sequenced in a study of blood T cell repertoires in COVID-19. Produced via immunoSEQ multiplex PCR; TCRdb's table is partial and in-frame only. The data show more than 65,000 clones, roughly four fifths seen once. Sequenced input: peripheral blood. Receptor source: a human donor in a cohort sampled during active COVID-19.

Only one count was recorded for this clone. The chain recombines TRBV5-6 with TRBJ2-7, with 7 bases that match TRBD2. The CDR3 loop spans 14 amino acids. Trimming cost V 4 bases and J 6 bases; bases outside gene matches: 10. Germline assignment: CDR1 SGHDT and CDR2 YYEEEE. The CDR3 DNA is TGTGCCAGCAGCCTCAGAGCGGGGCTCCCCGAGCAGTACTTC. Translated: CASSLRAGLPEQYF.

The V and J genes are TRBV12-3 or TRBV12-4 and TRBJ1-2; 8 positions agree with TRBD1. The ends lost 10 bases at V and 1 base at J; junction bases unmatched: 5. The CDR3 has 13 residues. Written as DNA, the CDR3 is TGTGCCACGAACGGACAGGGTAACTATGGCTACACCTTC. Translated: CATNGQGNYGYTF.

The CDR3, as DNA: TGTGCCAGCAGCCCAGACACAGGGCCCTACGAGCAGTACTTC. Its translation: CASSPDTGPYEQYF. The chain has TRBV7-8 and TRBJ2-7, with a possible D match to TRBD1 (6 bases). Trimming shortened V by 5 bases and J by 2 bases, and 13 bases separated the two germline ends. Germline loops: CDR1 SGHVS, CDR2 FQNEAQ. The CDR3 consists of 14 residues. Full variable domain (rest looked up from reference TRBV7-8 and TRBJ2-7): GAGVSQSPRYKVAKRGQDVALRCDPISGHVSLFWYQQALGQGPEFLTYFQNEAQLDKSGLPSDRFFAERPEGSVSTLKIQRTQQEDSAVYLCASSPDTGPYEQYFGPGTRLTVT.

The V and J genes are TRBV12-3 or TRBV12-4 and TRBJ1-2, with a weak D call TRBD1 (5 bases). V lost 6 bases, J lost 2 bases, and 10 bases lay in between. This CDR3 spans 13 amino acids. As DNA, the CDR3 is TGTGCCAGCAGCTCCCGGGGGAACTATGGCTACACCTTC. The encoded protein is CASSSRGNYGYTF.

The chain employs TRBV30 and TRBJ2-7; a weak D match, TRBD1 (6 bases). Trimming took 2 bases from V and 4 from J, leaving 12 bases between them. Germline values: CDR1 GTSNPN, CDR2 SVGIG (reference sequence). There are 13 residues in the CDR3. Here the CDR3 DNA reads TGTGCCTGGAGTACGACAGGAAGATACGAGCAGTACTTC. As protein: CAWSTTGRYEQYF.

The chain recombines TRBV4-2 with TRBJ2-4, with 7 nucleotides matching TRBD1. The CDR3 length is 15 residues. V was clipped by 2 bases and J by 7 bases; unmatched bases: 8. Germline V CDR1 and CDR2: LGHNA, YNFKEQ. In DNA form, the CDR3 reads TGTGCCAGCAGCCAATTTACCGGGACAGTTAACATTCAGTACTTC. It is translated as CASSQFTGTVNIQYF.

V usage is TRBV6-2 or TRBV6-3 and J usage is TRBJ1-1; D possibly corresponds to TRBD1 (5 bases). CDR1 is MNHEY and CDR2 is SVGEGT in the germline V gene. This CDR3 is 13 amino acids long. V lost 4 bases, J lost 3 bases, and 9 bases lay in between. This CDR3 reads CASSLRGYTEAFF. DNA of the CDR3: TGTGCCAGCAGTTTAAGGGGTTACACTGAAGCTTTCTTT.

V gene TRBV2 combines with J gene TRBJ1-4; no clear D gene. CDR1 is SNHLY and CDR2 is FYNNEI in the germline V gene. The V end lost 6 bases, the J end lost 0 bases, and 14 bases lay between the germline ends. This CDR3 is 16 amino acids long. In nucleotides, the CDR3 is TGTGCCAGCAGCTCCTGGGCCCTCGCAACTAATGAAAAACTGTTTTTT. This encodes CASSSWALATNEKLFF.

V and J are TRBV27 and TRBJ2-1; TRBD2 matches at 12 bases. This CDR3 has 19 amino acids. Trimming took 4 bases from V and 2 from J; bases not matched to a gene: 12. CDR1 is MNHEY, CDR2 SMNVEV, per germline (reference sequence). CDR3 in amino acids: CASSSATSGGPRPYNEQFF. CDR3 DNA sequence: TGTGCCAGCAGTTCCGCCACTAGCGGGGGGCCCAGACCCTACAATGAGCAGTTCTTC.

J is TRBJ2-3 and V is TRBV10-2, with TRBD1 as a possible D gene (5 bases). Germline V gene sequence: CDR1 WSHSY, CDR2 SAAADI. The CDR3 totals 15 residues. The V and J ends lost 0 bases and 0 bases respectively, with 7 bases between them. The CDR3 nucleotides are TGCGCCAGCAGTGAGTCGACAGTGAGCACAGATACGCAGTATTTT. Its translation is CASSESTVSTDTQYF.